These 18 T cell receptor beta chains were sequenced from one sample in a study of cytomegalovirus exposure and HLA in healthy donors. Some clones are missing from TCRdb's copy, which holds only in-frame ones; the method was immunoSEQ multiplex PCR. The data hold 150,000 to 180,000 clones, with approximately 86% observed a single time. The sequencing sample was made of PBMCs. These receptor sequences come from a man aged 18 to 30 in good health and CMV-seropositive.

The chain employs TRBV7-2 and TRBJ1-1; no definite D call. There are 14 residues in the CDR3. Trimming cost V 1 base and J 4 bases, with 10 bases left between them. Germline loops: CDR1 SGHTA, CDR2 FQGNSA. The CDR3 region is CASSLGGAITEAFF. CDR3 DNA: TGTGCCAGCAGCTTAGGAGGTGCAATCACTGAAGCTTTCTTT.

The V gene is TRBV7-9, the J gene TRBJ2-7, with TRBD1 matching 7 bases. The V segment lost 3 bases and the J segment 5 bases; nucleotides outside the gene matches: 7. The CDR3 covers 14 residues. The V gene's germline CDR1 is SEHNR and CDR2 FQNEAQ (reference sequence). This chain's CDR3 is CASSFRGGRDEQYF. The DNA for the CDR3 is TGTGCCAGCAGCTTTCGAGGGGGCCGGGACGAGCAGTACTTC.

The V gene is TRBV18, the J gene TRBJ1-5; D unresolved. The CDR3 length is 14 residues. Germline V gene lookup returns CDR1 KGHSH and CDR2 LQKENI. V shed 0 bases and J shed 4 bases, with 7 bases lying between them. DNA for the CDR3: TGTGCCAGCTCACCACCAGGAGGAAATCAGCCCCAGCATTTT. Amino acids: CASSPPGGNQPQHF.

The chain uses TRBV28 and TRBJ1-5, with TRBD1 matching over 7 bases. V shed 6 bases, J shed 9 bases, and the junction held 8 bases outside the gene matches. CDR1 MDHEN and CDR2 SYDVKM come from the germline V gene. The CDR3 covers 13 residues. In DNA, the CDR3 is TGTGCCAGCAGCTCCCGACAGGGACTGCCCCAGCATTTT. This encodes CASSSRQGLPQHF. The full variable domain, rest sourced from reference TRBV28 and TRBJ1-5, is DVKVTQSSRYLVKRTGEKVFLECVQDMDHENMFWYRQDPGLGLRLIYFSYDVKMKEKGDIPEGYSVSREKKERFSLILESASTNQTSMYLCASSSRQGLPQHFGDGTRLSIL.

V usage is TRBV6-6 and J usage is TRBJ1-2, with no clear D. Germline CDR1 is MNHNY and CDR2 is SVGAGI (reference sequence). The CDR3 runs 13 residues. V dropped 6 bases and J dropped 4 bases, with 12 bases sitting between them. The CDR3 here is CASSREGSYGYTF. CDR3 nucleotide sequence: TGTGCCAGCAGCCGAGAGGGCAGCTATGGCTACACCTTC.

This clone was counted between two and nine times. The chain is built from TRBV12-5 and TRBJ2-7; D not certain. The CDR3 extends over 14 amino acids. The V end lost 2 bases, the J end lost 4 bases, and 12 bases lay between the germline ends. Germline values: CDR1 LGHNT, CDR2 FRNRAP. CDR3 bases: TGTGCTAGTGGTTTGCTTCGCGGTAGGTACGAGCAGTACTTC. Protein sequence: CASGLLRGRYEQYF.

V is TRBV6-1 and J is TRBJ2-6; no reliable D call. This CDR3 spans 17 amino acids. Trimming shortened V by 3 bases and J by 0 bases, and 12 bases separated the two germline ends. CDR1 and CDR2 from the germline V gene are MNHNS and SASEGT. The CDR3 DNA is TGTGCCAGCAGTGATGACTTCCTAATCTCTGGGGCCAACGTCCTGACTTTC. Translation gives CASSDDFLISGANVLTF.

J is TRBJ2-2 and V is TRBV19; no reliable D call. The CDR3 is 14 residues long. V lost 10 bases and J lost 5, with 17 bases in between. In germline, CDR1 is LNHDA, CDR2 SQIVND (reference sequence). Here the CDR3 reads CATPSRDSTGELFF. The CDR3 DNA reads as TGTGCCACTCCGAGTAGAGACTCAACCGGGGAGCTGTTTTTT.

V and J are TRBV15 and TRBJ1-2; no definite D call. Per germline, CDR1 LNHNV and CDR2 YYDKDF (reference sequence). V lost 3 bases and J 3 bases, leaving 8 bases between the germline ends. The CDR3 sequence is 13 residues long. The DNA for the CDR3 is TGTGCCACCAGCAGTGACATCGACTATGGCTACACCTTC. Its translation is CATSSDIDYGYTF. Filled out from reference TRBV15 and TRBJ1-2, the complete variable domain reads DAMVIQNPRYQVTQFGKPVTLSCSQTLNHNVMYWYQQKSSQAPKLLFHYYDKDFNNEADTPDNFQSRRPNTSFCFLDIRSPGLGDTAMYLCATSSDIDYGYTFGSGTRLTVV.

The chain links TRBV7-8 to TRBJ1-1; TRBD1 is a possible D gene (5 bases). V lost 1 base and J lost 3, with 15 bases in between. There are 16 residues in the CDR3. Germline assignment: CDR1 SGHVS and CDR2 FQNEAQ. CDR3 sequence: CASSLGGGAGYTEAFF. The CDR3 DNA sequence: TGTGCCAGCAGCTTAGGTGGAGGGGCTGGGTACACTGAAGCTTTCTTT.

The chain uses TRBV9 and TRBJ2-1; D may be TRBD2 (5 bases). Trimming took 5 bases from V and 8 from J, leaving 11 bases between them. The CDR3 loop spans 12 amino acids. Germline values: CDR1 SGDLS, CDR2 YYNGEE. In nucleotides, the CDR3 is TGTGCCAGCAGAACCGGGGTACATGAGCAGTTCTTC. Translation: CASRTGVHEQFF.

The chain combines TRBV11-2 with TRBJ1-6; TRBD1 matches 7 bases. Germline values: CDR1 SGHAT, CDR2 FQNNGV. With V trimmed by 5 bases and J by 7 bases, 8 bases remained unmatched. This CDR3 region has 15 residues. CDR3 nucleotide sequence: TGTGCCAGCAGCGGGGAAGGGACAGTAAATTCACCCCTCCACTTT. Its translation: CASSGEGTVNSPLHF.

This clone occurred once. The chain couples TRBV30 to TRBJ2-5; perhaps TRBD1 as D (5 bases). V lost 3 bases and J 2 bases, leaving 13 bases between the germline ends. CDR1 and CDR2 (germline): GTSNPN, SVGIG (reference sequence). The CDR3 runs to 14 residues. CDR3 in amino acids: CAWRTQGFQETQYF. The CDR3 bases are TGTGCCTGGAGAACCCAGGGATTTCAAGAGACCCAGTACTTC.

The V call is TRBV14, the J call TRBJ1-1, with D uncertain. The V end was cut by 4 bases, the J end by 7 bases, with 13 bases between. This CDR3 is built from 13 residues. The germline CDR1 and CDR2 sequences are SGHDN and FVKESK. CDR3 in amino acids: CASSPLRSGEAFF. The CDR3 DNA sequence: TGTGCCAGCAGCCCGCTACGGTCAGGTGAAGCTTTCTTT.

V is TRBV19 and J is TRBJ2-1, with 14 bases that match TRBD2. Per germline, CDR1 LNHDA and CDR2 SQIVND (reference sequence). This CDR3 spans 15 amino acids. Losses at the gene ends were 5 bases for V and 10 bases for J; bases not matched to a gene: 7. The chain's CDR3 is CASSPGTSGSYEQFF. CDR3 nucleotides: TGTGCCAGTAGTCCCGGGACTAGCGGGAGTTACGAGCAGTTCTTC. The whole variable domain, filled in from reference TRBV19 and TRBJ2-1, reads DGGITQSPKYLFRKEGQNVTLSCEQNLNHDAMYWYRQDPGQGLRLIYYSQIVNDFQKGDIAEGYSVSREKKESFPLTVTSAQKNPTAFYLCASSPGTSGSYEQFFGPGTRLTVL.

V gene TRBV9 combines with J gene TRBJ1-4; the D gene is possibly TRBD1 (6 bases). The CDR3 spans 15 residues. V lost 3 bases to trimming and J lost 4 bases, with 13 bases between them. In germline, CDR1 is SGDLS, CDR2 YYNGEE. The CDR3 loop reads CASSAIQGFNEKLFF. CDR3 nucleotides: TGTGCCAGCAGCGCGATACAGGGTTTTAATGAAAAACTGTTTTTT.

CDR3 amino acids: CASSFRGGDTPSYNEQFF. CDR3 sequence (DNA): TGTGCCAGCAGCTTCCGGGGGGGCGACACCCCCTCCTACAATGAGCAGTTCTTC. This chain links TRBV7-8 with TRBJ2-1; TRBD2 matches 8 bases. J lost 0 bases, V lost 3 bases, and 10 bases had no gene match. This CDR3 has 18 amino acids. Per germline, CDR1 SGHVS and CDR2 FQNEAQ.

This clone has a handful of counts. The rearrangement uses TRBV14 and TRBJ2-5; TRBD2 aligns across 10 bases. J was trimmed by 5 bases and V by 0 bases; bases with no gene match: 6. From germline, CDR1 is SGHDN and CDR2 FVKESK. The CDR3 runs 16 residues. The CDR3 bases are TGTGCCAGCAGCCAAGATTGGCTAGCGGGAGTTGAGACCCAGTACTTC. It specifies CASSQDWLAGVETQYF.